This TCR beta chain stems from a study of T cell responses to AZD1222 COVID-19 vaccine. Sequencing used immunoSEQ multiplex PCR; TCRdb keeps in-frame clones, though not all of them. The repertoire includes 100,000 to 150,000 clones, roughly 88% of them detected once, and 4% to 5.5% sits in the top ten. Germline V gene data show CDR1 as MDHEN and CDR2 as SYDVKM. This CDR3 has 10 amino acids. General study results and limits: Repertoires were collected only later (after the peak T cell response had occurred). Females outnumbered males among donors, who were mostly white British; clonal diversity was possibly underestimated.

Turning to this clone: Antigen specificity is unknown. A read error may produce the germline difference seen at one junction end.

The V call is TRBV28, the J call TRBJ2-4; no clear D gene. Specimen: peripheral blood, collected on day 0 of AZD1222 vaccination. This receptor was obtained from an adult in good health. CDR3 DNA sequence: TGTGCCAGCGGGGAAGTTCGGTTGGACTTC. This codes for CASGEVRLDF.